What follows is one T cell receptor (beta chain) and its context. This sample is part of a study of blood T cell repertoires in COVID-19. TCRdb's copy holds only in-frame clones and misses some; the assay was immunoSEQ multiplex PCR. The table lists a few hundred thousand clones, around nine tenths of them singletons, with roughly a tenth in the top ten. V was clipped by 0 bases and J by 1 base, with 13 bases between them. Germline CDR1 reads KGHSH; CDR2 reads LQKENI. There are 17 residues in the CDR3. The source of this sequence is a woman aged 45 to 65 who had recovered from COVID-19. Sequencing was done on a sample of PBMCs or T cells enriched from blood (not recorded which). This chain links TRBV18 with TRBJ1-5; possibly TRBD1 for D (6 bases). The CDR3 sequence: CASSPPTAGGSNQPQHF. The DNA of the CDR3 is TGTGCCAGCTCACCACCGACTGCGGGGGGCAGCAATCAGCCCCAGCATTTT.